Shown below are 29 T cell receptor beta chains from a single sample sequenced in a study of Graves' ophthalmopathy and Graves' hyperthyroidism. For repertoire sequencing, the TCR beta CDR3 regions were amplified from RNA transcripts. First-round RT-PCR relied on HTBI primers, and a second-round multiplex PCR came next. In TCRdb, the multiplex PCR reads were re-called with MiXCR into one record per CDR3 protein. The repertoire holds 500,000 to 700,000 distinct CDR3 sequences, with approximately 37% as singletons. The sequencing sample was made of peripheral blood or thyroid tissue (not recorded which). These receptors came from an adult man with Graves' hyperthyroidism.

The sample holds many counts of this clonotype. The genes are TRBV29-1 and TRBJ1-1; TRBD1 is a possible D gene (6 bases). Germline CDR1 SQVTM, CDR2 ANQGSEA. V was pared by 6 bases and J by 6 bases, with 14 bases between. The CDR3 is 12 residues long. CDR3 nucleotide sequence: TGCAGCGTCTGGACAGACTCTCCTGAAGCTTTCTTT. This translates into CSVWTDSPEAFF.

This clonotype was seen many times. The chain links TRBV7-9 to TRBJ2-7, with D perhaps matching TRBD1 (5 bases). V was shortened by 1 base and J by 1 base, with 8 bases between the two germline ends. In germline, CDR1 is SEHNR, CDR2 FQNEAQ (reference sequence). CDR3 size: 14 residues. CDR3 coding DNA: TGTGCCAGCAGCTTAGAGGGGTATTCCTACGAGCAGTACTTC. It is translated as CASSLEGYSYEQYF.

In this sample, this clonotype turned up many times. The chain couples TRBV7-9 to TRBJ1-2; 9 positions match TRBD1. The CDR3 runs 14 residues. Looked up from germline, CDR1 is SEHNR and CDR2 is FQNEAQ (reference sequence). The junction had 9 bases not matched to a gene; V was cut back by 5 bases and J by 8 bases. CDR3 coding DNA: TGTGCCAGCAGCCCACAGGGGGCACCTCGGGGCTACACCTTC. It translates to CASSPQGAPRGYTF.

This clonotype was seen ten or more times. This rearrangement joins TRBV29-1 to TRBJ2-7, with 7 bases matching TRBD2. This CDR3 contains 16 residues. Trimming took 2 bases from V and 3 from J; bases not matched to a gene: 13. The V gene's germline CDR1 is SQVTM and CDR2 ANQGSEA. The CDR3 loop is CSVELWTAGESYEQYF. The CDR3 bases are TGCAGCGTTGAATTGTGGACCGCGGGGGAAAGCTACGAGCAGTACTTC.

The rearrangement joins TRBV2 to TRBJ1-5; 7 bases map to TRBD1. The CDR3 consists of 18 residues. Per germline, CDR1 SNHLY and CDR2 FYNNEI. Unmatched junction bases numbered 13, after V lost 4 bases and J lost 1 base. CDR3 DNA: TGTGCCAGCAGTGGAGGGGACAGCTATCAGTTCAGCAATCAGCCCCAGCATTTT. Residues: CASSGGDSYQFSNQPQHF.

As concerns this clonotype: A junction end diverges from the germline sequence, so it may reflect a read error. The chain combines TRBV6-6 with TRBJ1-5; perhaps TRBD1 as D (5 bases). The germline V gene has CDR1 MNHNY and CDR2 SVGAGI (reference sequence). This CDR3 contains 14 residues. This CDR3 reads CATLLGVGNQPQHF. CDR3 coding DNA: TGCGCCACCCTTTTGGGGGTAGGAAATCAGCCCCAGCATTTT.

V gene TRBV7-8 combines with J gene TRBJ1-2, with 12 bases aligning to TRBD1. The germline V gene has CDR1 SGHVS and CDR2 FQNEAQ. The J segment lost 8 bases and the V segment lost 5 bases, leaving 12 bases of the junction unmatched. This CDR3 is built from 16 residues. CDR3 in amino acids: CASSLDPRDRGRGYTF. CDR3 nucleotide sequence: TGTGCCAGCAGCCTCGACCCCCGGGACAGGGGGCGAGGCTACACCTTC.

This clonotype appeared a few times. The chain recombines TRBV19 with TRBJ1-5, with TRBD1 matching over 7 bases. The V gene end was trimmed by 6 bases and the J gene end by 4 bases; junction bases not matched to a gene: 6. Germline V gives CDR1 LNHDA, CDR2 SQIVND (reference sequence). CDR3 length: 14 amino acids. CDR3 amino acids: CASRQDRRNQPQHF. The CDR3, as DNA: TGTGCCAGTAGGCAGGACAGGCGAAATCAGCCCCAGCATTTT.

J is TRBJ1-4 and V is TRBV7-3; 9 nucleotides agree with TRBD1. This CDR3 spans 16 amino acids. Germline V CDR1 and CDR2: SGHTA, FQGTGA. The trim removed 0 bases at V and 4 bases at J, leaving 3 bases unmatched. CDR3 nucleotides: TGTGCCAGCAGCTTAACCTCGGGACAGGGTAATGAAAAACTGTTTTTT. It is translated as CASSLTSGQGNEKLFF.

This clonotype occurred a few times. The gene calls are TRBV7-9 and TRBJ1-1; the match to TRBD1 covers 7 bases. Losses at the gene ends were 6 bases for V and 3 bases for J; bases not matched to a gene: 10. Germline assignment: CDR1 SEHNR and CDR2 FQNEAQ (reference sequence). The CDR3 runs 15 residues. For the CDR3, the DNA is TGTGCCAGCAGGCGAGAGGGGGCCGAAGACACTGAAGCTTTCTTT. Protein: CASRREGAEDTEAFF.

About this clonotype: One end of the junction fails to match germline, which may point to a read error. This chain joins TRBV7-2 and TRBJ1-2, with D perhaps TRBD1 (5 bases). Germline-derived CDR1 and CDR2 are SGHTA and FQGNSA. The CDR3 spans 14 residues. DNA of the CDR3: TGTGCCAGCAGCTTAGTAGGGGTTAACTATGACTACACCTTC. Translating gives CASSLVGVNYDYTF. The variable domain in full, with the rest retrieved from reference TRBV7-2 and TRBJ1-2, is GAGVSQSPSNKVTEKGKDVELRCDPISGHTALYWYRQSLGQGLEFLIYFQGNSAPDKSGLPSDRFSAERTGGSVSTLTIQRTQQEDSAVYLCASSLVGVNYDYTFGSGTRLTVV.

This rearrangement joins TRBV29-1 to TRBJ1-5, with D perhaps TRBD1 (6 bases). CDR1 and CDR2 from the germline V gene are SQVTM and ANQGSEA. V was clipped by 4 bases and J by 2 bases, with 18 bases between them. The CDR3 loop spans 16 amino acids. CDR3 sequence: CSVVLGHVWRNQPQHF. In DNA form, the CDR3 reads TGCAGCGTTGTCCTGGGACATGTTTGGCGCAATCAGCCCCAGCATTTT.

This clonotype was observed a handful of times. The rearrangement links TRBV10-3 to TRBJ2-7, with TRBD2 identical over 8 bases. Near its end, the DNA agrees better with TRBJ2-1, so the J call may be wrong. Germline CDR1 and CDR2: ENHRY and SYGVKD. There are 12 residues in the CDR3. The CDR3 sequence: CAISAGGHEQFF. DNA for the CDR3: TGTGCCATCAGTGCGGGAGGGCATGAGCAGTTCTTC.

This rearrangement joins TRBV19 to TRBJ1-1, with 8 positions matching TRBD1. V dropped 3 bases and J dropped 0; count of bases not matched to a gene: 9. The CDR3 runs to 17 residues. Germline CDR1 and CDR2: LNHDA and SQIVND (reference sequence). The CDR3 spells CASSILRDRSLNTEAFF. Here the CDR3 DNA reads TGTGCCAGTAGTATCCTGAGGGACAGGTCTTTGAACACTGAAGCTTTCTTT.

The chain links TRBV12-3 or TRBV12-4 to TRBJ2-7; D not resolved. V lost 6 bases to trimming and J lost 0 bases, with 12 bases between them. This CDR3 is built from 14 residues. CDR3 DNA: TGTGCCAGCAGAACGACTGCGAGCTCCTACGAGCAGTACTTC. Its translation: CASRTTASSYEQYF.

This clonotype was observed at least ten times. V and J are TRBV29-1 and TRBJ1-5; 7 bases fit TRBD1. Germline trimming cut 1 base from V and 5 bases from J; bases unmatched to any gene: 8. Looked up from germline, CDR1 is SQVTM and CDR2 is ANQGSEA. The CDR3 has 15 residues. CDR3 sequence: CSVEVYDRVDQPQHF. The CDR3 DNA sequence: TGCAGCGTTGAAGTTTATGACAGGGTGGATCAGCCCCAGCATTTT.

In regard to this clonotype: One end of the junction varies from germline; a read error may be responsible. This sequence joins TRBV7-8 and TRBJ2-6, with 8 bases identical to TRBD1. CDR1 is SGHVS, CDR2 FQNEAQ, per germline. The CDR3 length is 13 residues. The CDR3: CASSLRRGRTEAF. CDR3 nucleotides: TGTGCCAGCAGCTTACGCAGGGGGCGGACTGAAGCTTTC.

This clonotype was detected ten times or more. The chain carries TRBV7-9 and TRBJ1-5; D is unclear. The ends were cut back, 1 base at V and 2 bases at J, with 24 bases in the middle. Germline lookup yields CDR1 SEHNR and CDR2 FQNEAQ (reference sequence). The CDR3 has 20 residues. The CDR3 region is CASSLVTPLGRSDGNQPQHF. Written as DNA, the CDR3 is TGTGCCAGCAGCTTAGTAACGCCCCTGGGCAGGAGTGACGGCAATCAGCCCCAGCATTTT.

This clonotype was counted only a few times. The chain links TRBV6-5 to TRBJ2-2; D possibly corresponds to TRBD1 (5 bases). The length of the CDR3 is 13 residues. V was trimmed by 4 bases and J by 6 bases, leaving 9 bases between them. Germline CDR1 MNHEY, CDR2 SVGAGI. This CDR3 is CASSSAGPGELFF. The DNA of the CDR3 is TGTGCCAGCAGTTCCGCAGGGCCCGGGGAGCTGTTTTTT.

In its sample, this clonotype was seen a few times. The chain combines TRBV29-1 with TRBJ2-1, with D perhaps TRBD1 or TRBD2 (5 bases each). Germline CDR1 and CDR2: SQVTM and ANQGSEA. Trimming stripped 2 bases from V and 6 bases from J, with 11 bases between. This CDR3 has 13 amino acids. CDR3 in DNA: TGCAGCGTTGAACCTGGGGGTTTCAATGAGCAGTTCTTC. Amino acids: CSVEPGGFNEQFF.

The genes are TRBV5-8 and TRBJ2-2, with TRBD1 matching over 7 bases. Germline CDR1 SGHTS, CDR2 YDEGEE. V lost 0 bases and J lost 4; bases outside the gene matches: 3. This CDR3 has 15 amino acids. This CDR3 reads CASSLEGASTGELFF. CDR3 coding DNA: TGTGCCAGCAGCTTGGAGGGGGCGAGCACCGGGGAGCTGTTTTTT.

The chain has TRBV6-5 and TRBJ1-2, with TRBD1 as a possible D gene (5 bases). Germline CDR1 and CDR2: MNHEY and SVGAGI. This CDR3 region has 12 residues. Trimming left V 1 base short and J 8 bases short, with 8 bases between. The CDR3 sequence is CASSYWGEGYTF. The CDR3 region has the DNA TGTGCCAGCAGTTACTGGGGCGAGGGCTACACCTTC.

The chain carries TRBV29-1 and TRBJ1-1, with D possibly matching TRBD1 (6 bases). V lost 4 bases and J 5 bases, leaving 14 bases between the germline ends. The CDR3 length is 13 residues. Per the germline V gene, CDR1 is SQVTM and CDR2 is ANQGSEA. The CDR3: CSVAAGVGTEAFF. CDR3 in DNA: TGCAGCGTTGCGGCAGGGGTAGGAACTGAAGCTTTCTTT.

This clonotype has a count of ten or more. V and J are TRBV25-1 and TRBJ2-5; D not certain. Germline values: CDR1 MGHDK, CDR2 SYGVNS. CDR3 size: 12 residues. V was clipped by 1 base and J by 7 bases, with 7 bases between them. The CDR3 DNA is TGTGCCAGCAGTGAATCGGGCGTGACCCAGTACTTC. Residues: CASSESGVTQYF. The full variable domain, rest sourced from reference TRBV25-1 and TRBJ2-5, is EADIYQTPRYLVIGTGKKITLECSQTMGHDKMYWYQQDPGMELHLIHYSYGVNSTEKGDLSSESTVSRIRTEHFPLTLESARPSHTSQYLCASSESGVTQYFGPGTRLLVL.

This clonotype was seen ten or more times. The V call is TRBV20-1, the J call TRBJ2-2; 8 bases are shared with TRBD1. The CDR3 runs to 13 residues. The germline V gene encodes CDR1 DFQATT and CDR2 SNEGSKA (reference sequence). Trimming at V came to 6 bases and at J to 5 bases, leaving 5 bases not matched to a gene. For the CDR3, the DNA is TGCAGTGCCCGGACAGGGCGAACCGGGGAGCTGTTTTTT. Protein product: CSARTGRTGELFF.

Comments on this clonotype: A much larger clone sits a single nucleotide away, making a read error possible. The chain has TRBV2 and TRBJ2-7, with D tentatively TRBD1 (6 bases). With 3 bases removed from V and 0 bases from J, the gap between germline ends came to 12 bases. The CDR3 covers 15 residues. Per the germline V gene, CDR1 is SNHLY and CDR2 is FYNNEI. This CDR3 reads CASSEGAGVSYEQYF. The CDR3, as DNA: TGTGCCAGCAGTGAGGGGGCAGGGGTCTCCTACGAGCAGTACTTC.

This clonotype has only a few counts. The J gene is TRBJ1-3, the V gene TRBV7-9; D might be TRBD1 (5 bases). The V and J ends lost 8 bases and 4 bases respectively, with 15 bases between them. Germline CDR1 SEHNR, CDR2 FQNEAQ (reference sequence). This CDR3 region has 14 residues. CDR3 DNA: TGTGCCAGCTCGCGTGTGGGGCCAGGAAACACCATATATTTT. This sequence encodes CASSRVGPGNTIYF.

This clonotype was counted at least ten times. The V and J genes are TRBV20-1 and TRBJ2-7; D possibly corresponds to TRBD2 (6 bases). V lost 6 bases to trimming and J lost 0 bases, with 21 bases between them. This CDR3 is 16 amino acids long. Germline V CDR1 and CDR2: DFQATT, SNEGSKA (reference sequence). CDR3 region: CSATNPSGGASYEQYF. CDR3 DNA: TGCAGTGCCACCAACCCGAGCGGAGGGGCCTCCTACGAGCAGTACTTC.

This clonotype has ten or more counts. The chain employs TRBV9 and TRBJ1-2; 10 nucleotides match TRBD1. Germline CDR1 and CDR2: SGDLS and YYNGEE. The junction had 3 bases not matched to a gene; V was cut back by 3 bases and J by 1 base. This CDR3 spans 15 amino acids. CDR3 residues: CASSDRTGGNYGYTF. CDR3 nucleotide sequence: TGTGCCAGCAGCGATCGGACAGGGGGTAACTATGGCTACACCTTC.